These T cell receptor beta chains were read from a single sample in a study of blood T cell repertoires in COVID-19. The assay was immunoSEQ multiplex PCR, and TCRdb's table has in-frame clones only and misses some. This table holds roughly 260,000 clones, 80% to 95% found once. The sequencing sample was made of peripheral blood. These receptors were obtained from a person aged 18 to 29 with COVID-19, enrolled during active disease. Each CDR3 is given with its conserved first and last residue. D genes are given only for firm matches. Clone size is given for some rows only: seen once, a few or many times, or a class if the clone is expanded.

>NA|TRBV24-1|TRBJ1-1|TRBD1
TGTGCCACCCTTCTCGATGACCCGGGACAGGGGGCTATGAACACTGAAGCTTTCTTT
CATLLDDPGQGAMNTEAFF
>few|TRBV19|TRBJ2-1|NA
TGTGCCAGTAGTTGGGCAGGGAAGTCCTATGAGCAGTTCTTC
CASSWAGKSYEQFF
>NA|TRBV7-8|TRBJ1-2|NA
TGTGCCAGCAGCTCGGGAGTTAGTCTAAACTATGGCTACACCTTC
CASSSGVSLNYGYTF
>NA|TRBV6-6|TRBJ2-7|NA
TGTGCCAGCAGTAATCCTACAGGCGAGCAGTACTTC
CASSNPTGEQYF
>NA|TRBV6-1|TRBJ1-5|NA
TGTGCCAGCAGTGAAGCGGAGCAGGGTCCGCAGCCCCAGCATTTT
CASSEAEQGPQPQHF
>NA|TRBV21-1|TRBJ2-2|NA
TGTGCCAGCAGACTCGGGGGGTTTTGGCCGACTAGATGTAACACCGGGGAGCTGTTTTTT
CASRLGGFWPTRCNTGELFF
>NA|TRBV7-9|TRBJ2-3|NA
TGTGCCAGCAGCCCCCGTGGCGGGGTTTCCACAGATACGCAGTATTTT
CASSPRGGVSTDTQYF
>NA|TRBV7-2|TRBJ2-1|NA
TGTGCCAGCAGCTTGTTAGCGGTTGCCTCCTACAATGAGCAGTTCTTC
CASSLLAVASYNEQFF
>NA|TRBV3-1/TRBV3-2|TRBJ2-7|NA
TGTGCCAGCAGCCAAGGCGGGCAGCTGGTTCGGTACGAGCAGTACTTC
CASSQGGQLVRYEQYF
>NA|TRBV2|TRBJ2-1|NA
TGTGCCCCTCGCCGAGGGGGGGTCCGAAATGAGCAGTTCTTC
CAPRRGGVRNEQFF
>NA|TRBV21-1|TRBJ2-3|NA
TGTGCCAGCAGCGGGCGGGAATCAGATACGCAGTATTTT
CASSGRESDTQYF
>NA|TRBV3-1/TRBV3-2|TRBJ2-5|TRBD2
TGTGCCAGCAGCCAAGGCGGGGGGACCCAGTACTTC
CASSQGGGTQYF
>NA|TRBV18|TRBJ2-1|NA
TGTGCCAGCTCGGCCGACTACAATGAGCAGTTCTTC
CASSADYNEQFF
>NA|TRBV15|TRBJ2-7|TRBD2
TGTGCCACCAGCAGAGGGGAGCGGGAGGTCCTTTACGAGCAGTACTTC
CATSRGEREVLYEQYF
>few|TRBV11-2|TRBJ2-1|TRBD1
TGTGCCAGCAGCTTAGATCGGGGACAGGGTTACAATGAGCAGTTCTTC
CASSLDRGQGYNEQFF
>NA|TRBV6-5|TRBJ2-1|NA
TGTGCCAGCAGCCTGGGACTTAACAATGAGCAGTTCTTC
CASSLGLNNEQFF
>NA|TRBV4-1|TRBJ2-1|NA
TGCGCCAGCAGCCAAGGTGGTGCTAGCAGATACAATGAGCAGTTCTTC
CASSQGGASRYNEQFF
>NA|TRBV27|TRBJ2-2|TRBD2
TGTGCCAGCAGTTTATCGGTGGCGGGAGCGAACACCGGGGAGCTGTTTTTT
CASSLSVAGANTGELFF
>NA|TRBV5-4|TRBJ2-1|TRBD2
TGTGCCAGCAGCCTGGGGACTAGCGGGAACCGCTACAATGAGCAGTTCTTC
CASSLGTSGNRYNEQFF
>NA|TRBV6-2/TRBV6-3|TRBJ2-1|NA
TGTGCCAGCAGTTACAGGGGTGAGCAGTTCTTC
CASSYRGEQFF
>once|TRBV14|TRBJ2-3|NA
TGTGCCAGCAGCCCGACTCCAGTAAGCACAGATACGCAGTATTTT
CASSPTPVSTDTQYF
>NA|TRBV6-6|TRBJ2-7|NA
TGTGCCAGCAGTTCCGGGACATCGGACTTCTCTTACGAGCAGTACTTC
CASSSGTSDFSYEQYF